A selection of T cell receptor beta chains follows, all from one sample in a study of technical replicates of blood from a handful of donors. The data were produced by immunoSEQ multiplex PCR, yet TCRdb's version contains in-frame clones alone and is incomplete. Of under 65,000 clones detected, 90% to 95% appear once; the ten largest clones hold around 3.9%. Input material: PBMCs. The receptor source for this set is a human donor in good health. Some clones in this sample may be carry-over from other donors' samples. CDR3s include the opening cysteine and the closing phenylalanine or tryptophan. A D gene is named only where the DNA matches it firmly. Only part of the rows carry a size: once, few, many, or a class if the clone is expanded.

abundance	d_gene	v_gene	j_gene	CDR3aa	CDR3nt
-	-	TRBV5-1	TRBJ2-3	CASSADLDTQYF	TGCGCCAGCAGCGCCGACTTGGATACGCAGTATTTT
-	TRBD1	TRBV15	TRBJ2-1	CATSEGQGSYNEQFF	TGTGCCACCAGCGAGGGACAGGGTTCCTACAATGAGCAGTTCTTC
-	TRBD1	TRBV29-1	TRBJ2-2	CSVRDSNTGELFF	TGCAGCGTTCGGGACAGTAACACCGGGGAGCTGTTTTTT
-	TRBD1	TRBV6-1	TRBJ1-4	CASRTGTANEKLFF	TGTGCCAGCAGGACCGGGACAGCCAATGAAAAACTGTTTTTT
-	-	TRBV7-5	TRBJ2-7	CVRSSGQGDEQYF	TGTGTCAGAAGCTCCGGACAGGGGGACGAGCAGTACTTC
-	-	TRBV18	TRBJ2-5	CASAEETQYF	TGTGCCAGCGCAGAAGAGACCCAGTACTTC
-	-	TRBV2	TRBJ1-5	CASSGNSRNQPQHF	TGTGCCAGCAGCGGAAACAGCCGCAATCAGCCCCAGCATTTT
-	TRBD2	TRBV5-4	TRBJ2-1	CASSSLLAGGFYNEQFF	TGTGCCAGCAGCTCCCTCCTAGCGGGGGGTTTCTACAATGAGCAGTTCTTC
-	TRBD1	TRBV18	TRBJ2-7	CASSHKDRVAYEQYF	TGTGCCAGCTCACACAAGGACAGGGTGGCCTACGAGCAGTACTTC
-	TRBD1	TRBV6-1	TRBJ1-2	CASSQGGTGYGYTF	TGTGCCAGCAGCCAGGGGGGGACAGGGTATGGCTACACCTTC
-	TRBD1	TRBV9	TRBJ1-5	CASSPGGTVNQPQHF	TGTGCCAGCAGCCCCGGCGGGACAGTTAATCAGCCCCAGCATTTT
-	TRBD2	TRBV30	TRBJ2-3	CAWSVGLAGDPQYF	TGTGCCTGGAGTGTAGGTCTAGCGGGCGACCCCCAGTATTTT
-	TRBD2	TRBV30	TRBJ2-1	CACLTSGRKFF	TGTGCCTGTCTGACTAGCGGTCGGAAGTTCTTC
-	TRBD2	TRBV4-2	TRBJ2-3	CASSQVGLADTDTQYF	TGTGCCAGCAGCCAGGTGGGACTAGCGGACACAGATACGCAGTATTTT
-	TRBD2	TRBV25-1	TRBJ2-1	CASRLAGGWEQFF	TGTGCCAGCCGACTAGCGGGAGGATGGGAGCAGTTCTTC
-	-	TRBV6-1	TRBJ1-5	CASRREGNQPQHF	TGTGCCAGCAGGCGCGAAGGCAATCAGCCCCAGCATTTT
once	TRBD1	TRBV19	TRBJ1-1	CASSKGFLGTENTEAFF	TGTGCCAGTAGTAAAGGGTTTCTCGGGACAGAGAACACTGAAGCTTTCTTT
few	-	TRBV7-6	TRBJ1-3	CASSLLGQSSGNTIYF	TGTGCCAGCAGCTTACTGGGGCAATCTTCTGGAAACACCATATATTTT
-	-	TRBV12-5	TRBJ2-1	CASGREFRNEQFF	TGTGCTAGTGGACGGGAGTTTAGGAATGAGCAGTTCTTC
once	-	TRBV4-3	TRBJ1-4	CASSQEGGANEKLFF	TGCGCCAGCAGCCAAGAGGGGGGGGCAAATGAAAAACTGTTTTTT
-	TRBD1	TRBV7-9	TRBJ1-4	CASSLVGQAGEKLFF	TGTGCCAGCAGCTTAGTGGGACAGGCGGGTGAAAAACTGTTTTTT
few	TRBD1	TRBV18	TRBJ2-1	CASSPGQNTFNEQFF	TGTGCCAGCTCACCGGGACAGAACACCTTTAATGAGCAGTTCTTC
-	-	TRBV9	TRBJ1-2	CASSAWPGNYGYTF	TGTGCCAGCTCTGCGTGGCCAGGGAACTATGGCTACACCTTC
-	-	TRBV7-2	TRBJ2-6	CASSLDFGNSGANVLTF	TGTGCCAGCAGCTTAGACTTCGGGAATTCCGGGGCCAACGTCCTGACTTTC
-	-	TRBV30	TRBJ2-7	CAWSHNQGYEQYF	TGTGCCTGGAGTCACAACCAGGGCTACGAGCAGTACTTC
-	-	TRBV6-5	TRBJ2-2	CASSYLLGRGELFF	TGTGCCAGCAGTTATCTACTTGGTCGCGGGGAGCTGTTTTTT
-	TRBD2	TRBV9	TRBJ2-7	CASSVGPGGRYEQYF	TGTGCCAGCAGCGTAGGACCGGGGGGGCGGTACGAGCAGTACTTC
-	TRBD2	TRBV5-1	TRBJ2-2	CASSLPQGTSGTGELFF	TGCGCCAGCAGCTTGCCACAAGGGACTAGCGGGACCGGGGAGCTGTTTTTT
-	-	TRBV30	TRBJ1-1	CAWSARTEAFF	TGTGCCTGGAGTGCCCGGACTGAAGCTTTCTTT
-	TRBD1	TRBV9	TRBJ1-2	CASSVGQDRRYGYTF	TGTGCCAGCAGCGTGGGACAGGACCGCCGCTATGGCTACACCTTC
-	TRBD2	TRBV7-2	TRBJ2-3	CASSSLAGGFADTQYF	TGTGCCAGCAGCTCTCTAGCGGGAGGATTCGCGGATACGCAGTATTTT
-	TRBD1	TRBV9	TRBJ1-1	CASSPGQGGGNTEAFF	TGTGCCAGCAGCCCCGGACAGGGTGGTGGGAACACTGAAGCTTTCTTT
-	TRBD1	TRBV9	TRBJ2-5	CASSAGQGKETQYF	TGTGCCAGCAGCGCTGGACAGGGGAAAGAGACCCAGTACTTC
once	TRBD2	TRBV5-6	TRBJ2-2	CASSLEIAGAWTGELFF	TGTGCCAGCAGCTTGGAAATAGCGGGAGCGTGGACCGGGGAGCTGTTTTTT
-	TRBD2	TRBV4-1	TRBJ2-7	CASSQDTGGGSYEQYF	TGCGCCAGCAGCCAAGATACCGGGGGGGGCTCCTACGAGCAGTACTTC
-	TRBD2	TRBV6-5	TRBJ2-7	CASSYSQAGGRYEQYF	TGTGCCAGCAGTTACTCCCAAGCGGGAGGTAGGTACGAGCAGTACTTC
-	TRBD2	TRBV7-3	TRBJ2-1	CASSLGRTSGGDEQFF	TGTGCCAGCAGCTTAGGGAGGACTAGCGGGGGAGATGAGCAGTTCTTC
-	-	TRBV5-1	TRBJ1-2	CASSSGHLTFYGYTF	TGCGCCAGCAGCTCGGGACACCTAACATTCTATGGCTACACCTTC
-	TRBD2	TRBV27	TRBJ2-4	CASSPLSQGLAGEAKNIQYF	TGTGCCAGCAGTCCCCTATCCCAAGGACTAGCGGGAGAAGCCAAAAACATTCAGTACTTC
-	TRBD2	TRBV4-2	TRBJ2-3	CASSQKSGRDSTDTQYF	TGTGCCAGCAGCCAGAAGAGCGGGAGAGATAGCACAGATACGCAGTATTTT
-	TRBD2	TRBV6-4	TRBJ2-7	CASSSLAGGGYEQYF	TGTGCCAGCAGTTCTCTAGCGGGGGGAGGCTACGAGCAGTACTTC
-	-	TRBV12-5	TRBJ2-7	CASGPNHDIRYEQYF	TGTGCTAGTGGCCCTAATCACGACATTCGATACGAGCAGTACTTC
-	-	TRBV4-3	TRBJ1-1	CASSQGTASNTEAFF	TGCGCCAGCAGCCAAGGAACAGCCTCGAACACTGAAGCTTTCTTT
-	-	TRBV5-5	TRBJ1-3	CASSWGDGTGNTIYF	TGTGCCAGCAGCTGGGGGGACGGAACTGGAAACACCATATATTTT
-	TRBD2	TRBV7-2	TRBJ2-3	CASSLDPAGRTDTQYF	TGTGCCAGCAGCTTAGATCCAGCGGGGCGCACAGATACGCAGTATTTT